Here is one T cell receptor beta chain with its context. Its antigen is as yet unknown. TCRdb itself ran the RT-PCR reads through MiXCR, one entry per CDR3 protein. The table lists about 650,000 distinct CDR3 sequences, 12% to 15% of them singletons. The data were obtained in a study of response to subunit inactivated influenza vaccine. Notes on the study in general: The authors offered the suggestion that each seasonal influenza vaccination recruits few new T cells.

This sequence was found in a man between 45 and 60 years old who received an inactivated influenza vaccine. The sample was PBMCs from blood, taken 14 to 15 days before vaccination.

The CDR3 sequence: CASSRTVDGYTF. The CDR3 DNA reads as TGTGCCAGCAGTCGGACAGTGGATGGCTACACCTTC. The chain has TRBV5-6 and TRBJ1-2, with a possible D match to TRBD1 (6 bases). V was shortened by 5 bases and J by 6 bases, with 11 bases between the two germline ends. Germline V CDR1 and CDR2: SGHDT, YYEEEE. The CDR3 loop spans 12 amino acids.